A selection of T cell receptor beta chains follows, all from one sample in a study of blood T cell repertoires in COVID-19. Here immunoSEQ multiplex PCR was the method, and the copy in TCRdb shows in-frame clones only, minus some. The data show about 160,000 clones, with approximately 79% seen just once and roughly 19% held by the top ten. The sample comprised peripheral blood. The source of these receptors is a woman of 80 years or more with acute or convalescent COVID-19. CDR3s include the opening cysteine and the closing phenylalanine or tryptophan. The listing skips clone size in some rows; elsewhere it reads once, few, many or a size class.

V: TRBV9; size: few; CDR3: CASSVGQDQPQHF
V: TRBV6-2/TRBV6-3; size: .; CDR3: CASSWSGGGSAQYF
V: TRBV11-3; size: once; CDR3: CASSLAPYRVEKETQYF
V: TRBV19; size: .; CDR3: CASSLVAAGTGELFF
V: TRBV5-1; size: few; CDR3: CASSLSGSRGYTF
V: TRBV21-1; size: few; CDR3: CASNIPHVNRLAAGANVLTF
V: TRBV6-5; size: .; CDR3: CASKRPGENEKLFF
V: TRBV6-1; size: .; CDR3: CASSEPDRRTSYEQYF
V: TRBV4-3; size: .; CDR3: CASSQEQGDHSPLHF
V: TRBV28; size: .; CDR3: CASGPDRPYNEQFF
V: TRBV7-9; size: .; CDR3: CASSLPTANTEAFF
V: TRBV6-5; size: .; CDR3: CASKTSGGSYNEQFF
V: TRBV21-1; size: .; CDR3: CASSKTTGGWYGYTF
V: TRBV5-6; size: .; CDR3: CASSPSGPGSYEQYF
V: TRBV6-5; size: .; CDR3: CASRSGGGLAEAFF
V: TRBV7-8; size: .; CDR3: CASTPFGTENQPQHF
V: TRBV6-2/TRBV6-3; size: .; CDR3: CASSYRSAYNEQFF
V: TRBV14; size: .; CDR3: CASSQVVLAGNTGELFF
V: TRBV5-4; size: .; CDR3: CASSPITSGEKLFF
V: TRBV19; size: .; CDR3: CASSPKPGTSAPYNEQFF
V: TRBV28; size: .; CDR3: CASSPPHRGILNGNQPQHF
V: TRBV6-5; size: medium-sized; CDR3: CASSYLQGNTEAFF
V: TRBV2; size: .; CDR3: CASVYDRRPDGYTF
V: TRBV5-1; size: .; CDR3: CASSLGQGAEAFF
V: TRBV15; size: .; CDR3: CATSRGGTHAQNYGYTF
V: TRBV7-2; size: .; CDR3: CASSPRASYGYTF
V: TRBV6-2/TRBV6-3; size: .; CDR3: CASSYATSELDTGELFF
V: TRBV5-1; size: few; CDR3: CASSYQGGEQFF
V: TRBV18; size: .; CDR3: CASSPAGGGREQYF
V: TRBV29-1; size: .; CDR3: CSVNDRGSYNEQFF
V: TRBV28; size: .; CDR3: CASSLGGGSGAGELFF
V: TRBV4-2; size: .; CDR3: CASSQERVGAFDSPLHF
V: TRBV7-9; size: .; CDR3: CASSWGQGVDEQYF
V: TRBV12-3/TRBV12-4; size: .; CDR3: CASSFNRNIQYF
V: TRBV4-1; size: once; CDR3: CASSPRQGRATDTQYF
V: TRBV19; size: .; CDR3: CASSPGHPYEQYF
V: TRBV15; size: .; CDR3: CATSKSPGANVLTF
V: TRBV7-6; size: few; CDR3: CASSPRLAGGPPTGELFF
V: TRBV5-1; size: .; CDR3: CASSPGGIRNQPQHF
V: TRBV5-4; size: .; CDR3: CASSPTSAKETQYF
V: TRBV27; size: .; CDR3: CASRARASGLYEQYF
V: TRBV5-1; size: .; CDR3: CASSLSAIDNEQFF
V: TRBV19; size: .; CDR3: CASSIAGTSSYEQYF
V: TRBV3-1/TRBV3-2; size: .; CDR3: CASSQGLLREGTAQYF
V: TRBV3-1/TRBV3-2; size: .; CDR3: CASAGRGSSTDTQYF
V: TRBV25-1; size: .; CDR3: CASSSQGVTEAFF
V: TRBV10-3; size: .; CDR3: CAISESEAGKETQYF